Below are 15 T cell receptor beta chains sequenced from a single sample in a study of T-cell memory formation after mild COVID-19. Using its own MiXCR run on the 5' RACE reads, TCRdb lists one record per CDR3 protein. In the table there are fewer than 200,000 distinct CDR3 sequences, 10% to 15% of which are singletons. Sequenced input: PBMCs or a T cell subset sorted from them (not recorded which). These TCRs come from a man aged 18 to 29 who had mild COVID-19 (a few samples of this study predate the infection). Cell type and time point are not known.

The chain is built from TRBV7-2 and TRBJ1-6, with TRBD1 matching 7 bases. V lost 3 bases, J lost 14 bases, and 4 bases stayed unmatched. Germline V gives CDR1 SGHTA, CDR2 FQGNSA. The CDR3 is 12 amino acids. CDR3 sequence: CASSFWQGALHF. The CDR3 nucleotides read TGTGCCAGCAGCTTCTGGCAGGGGGCCCTCCACTTT. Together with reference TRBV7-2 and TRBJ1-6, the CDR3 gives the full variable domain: GAGVSQSPSNKVTEKGKDVELRCDPISGHTALYWYRQSLGQGLEFLIYFQGNSAPDKSGLPSDRFSAERTGGSVSTLTIQRTQQEDSAVYLCASSFWQGALHFGNGTRLTVT.

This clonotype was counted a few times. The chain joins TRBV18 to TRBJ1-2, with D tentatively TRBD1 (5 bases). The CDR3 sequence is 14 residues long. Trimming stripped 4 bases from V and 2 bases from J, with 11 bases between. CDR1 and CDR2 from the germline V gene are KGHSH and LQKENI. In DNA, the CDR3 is TGTGCCAGCTCACTTGGGACGGTAAACTATGGCTACACCTTC. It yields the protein CASSLGTVNYGYTF. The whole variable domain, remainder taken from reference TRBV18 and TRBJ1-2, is NAGVMQNPRHLVRRRGQEARLRCSPMKGHSHVYWYRQLPEEGLKFMVYLQKENIIDESGMPKERFSAEFPKEGPSILRIQQVVRGDSAAYFCASSLGTVNYGYTFGSGTRLTVV.

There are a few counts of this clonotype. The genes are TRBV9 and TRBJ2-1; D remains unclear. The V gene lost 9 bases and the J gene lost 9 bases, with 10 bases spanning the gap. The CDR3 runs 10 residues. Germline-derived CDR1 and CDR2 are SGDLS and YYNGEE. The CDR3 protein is CATQCLEQFF. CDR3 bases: TGTGCCACCCAATGCCTTGAGCAGTTCTTC.

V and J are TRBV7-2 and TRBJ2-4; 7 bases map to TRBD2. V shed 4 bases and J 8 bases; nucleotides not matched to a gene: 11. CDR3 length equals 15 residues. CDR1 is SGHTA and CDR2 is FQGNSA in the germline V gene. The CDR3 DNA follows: TGTGCCAGCAGCTGGGGGGGGGACCCGCGTTACATTCAGTACTTC. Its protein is CASSWGGDPRYIQYF.

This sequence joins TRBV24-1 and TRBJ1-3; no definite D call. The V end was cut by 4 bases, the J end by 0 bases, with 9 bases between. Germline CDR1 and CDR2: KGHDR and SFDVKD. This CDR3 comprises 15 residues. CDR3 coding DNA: TGTGCCACCAGTGACCCCCGGAGCTCTGGAAACACCATATATTTT. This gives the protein CATSDPRSSGNTIYF.

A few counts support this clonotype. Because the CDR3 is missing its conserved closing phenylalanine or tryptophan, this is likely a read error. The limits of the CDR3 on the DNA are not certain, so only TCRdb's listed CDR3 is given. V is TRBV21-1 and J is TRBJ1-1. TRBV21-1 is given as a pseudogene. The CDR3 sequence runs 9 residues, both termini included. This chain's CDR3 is CASSFSSRI.

CDR3 bases: TGTGCCAGCAGCTTAGCCACGGGGGGAACTGAAGCTTTCTTT. Translation gives CASSLATGGTEAFF. The chain uses TRBV7-6 and TRBJ1-1; tentatively, D is TRBD1 (5 bases). Germline V lookup: CDR1 SGHVS, CDR2 FNYEAQ. CDR3 length equals 14 residues. Trimming shortened V by 0 bases and J by 5 bases, and 10 bases separated the two germline ends.

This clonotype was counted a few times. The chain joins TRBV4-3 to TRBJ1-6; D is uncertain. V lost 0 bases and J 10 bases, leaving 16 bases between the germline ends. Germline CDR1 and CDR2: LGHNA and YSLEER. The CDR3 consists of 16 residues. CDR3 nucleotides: TGCGCCAGCAGCCAAGAGCGGTATGGGTCCCCCTCACCCCTCCACTTT. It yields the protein CASSQERYGSPSPLHF.

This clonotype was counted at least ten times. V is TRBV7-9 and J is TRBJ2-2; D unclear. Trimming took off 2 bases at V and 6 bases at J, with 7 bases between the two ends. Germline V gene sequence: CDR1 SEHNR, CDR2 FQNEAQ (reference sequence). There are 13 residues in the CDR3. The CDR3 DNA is TGTGCCAGCAGCTTACCAGGATCCGGGGAGCTGTTTTTT. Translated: CASSLPGSGELFF.

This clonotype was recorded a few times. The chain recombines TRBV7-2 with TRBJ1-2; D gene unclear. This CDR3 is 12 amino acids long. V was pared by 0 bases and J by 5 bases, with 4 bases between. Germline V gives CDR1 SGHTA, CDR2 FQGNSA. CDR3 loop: CASSLAAYGYTF. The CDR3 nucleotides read TGTGCCAGCAGCTTAGCGGCATATGGCTACACCTTC.

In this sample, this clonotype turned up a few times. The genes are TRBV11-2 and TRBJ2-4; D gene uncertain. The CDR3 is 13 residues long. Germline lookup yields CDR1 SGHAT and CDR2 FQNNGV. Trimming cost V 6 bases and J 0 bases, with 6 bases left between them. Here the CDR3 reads CASRLVAKNIQYF. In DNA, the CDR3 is TGTGCCAGCAGGCTTGTAGCCAAAAACATTCAGTACTTC. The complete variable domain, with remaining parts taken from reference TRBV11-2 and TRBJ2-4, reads EAGVAQSPRYKIIEKRQSVAFWCNPISGHATLYWYQQILGQGPKLLIQFQNNGVVDDSQLPKDRFSAERLKGVDSTLKIQPAKLEDSAVYLCASRLVAKNIQYFGAGTRLSVL.

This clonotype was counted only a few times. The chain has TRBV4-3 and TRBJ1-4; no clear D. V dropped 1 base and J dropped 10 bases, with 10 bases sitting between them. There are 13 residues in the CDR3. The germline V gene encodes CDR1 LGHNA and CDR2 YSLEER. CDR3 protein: CASSQAAAGKLFF. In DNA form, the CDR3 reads TGCGCCAGCAGCCAAGCTGCGGCAGGAAAACTGTTTTTT.

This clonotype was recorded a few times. CDR3 region: CASSISSGQETQYF. The CDR3, as DNA: TGTGCCAGCAGTATCTCTAGCGGCCAAGAGACCCAGTACTTC. The V and J genes are TRBV9 and TRBJ2-5, with TRBD2 identical over 7 bases. Trimming took 5 bases from V and 1 from J; bases not matched to a gene: 5. Germline assignment: CDR1 SGDLS and CDR2 YYNGEE. The CDR3 is made up of 14 amino acids.

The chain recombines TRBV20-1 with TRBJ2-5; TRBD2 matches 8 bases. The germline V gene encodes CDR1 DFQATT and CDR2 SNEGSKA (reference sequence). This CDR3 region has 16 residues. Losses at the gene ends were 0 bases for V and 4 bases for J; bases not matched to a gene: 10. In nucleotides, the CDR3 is TGCAGTGCTAGAGAGCACCGGGGGGGCCGCTCAGAGACCCAGTACTTC. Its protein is CSAREHRGGRSETQYF.

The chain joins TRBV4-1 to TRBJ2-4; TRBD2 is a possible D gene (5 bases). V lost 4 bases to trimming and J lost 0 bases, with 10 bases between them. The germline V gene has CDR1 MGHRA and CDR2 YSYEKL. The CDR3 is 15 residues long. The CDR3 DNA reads TGCGCCAGCAGCCTCCTCGGGGTAGCCAAAAACATTCAGTACTTC. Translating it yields CASSLLGVAKNIQYF.